The source of this T cell receptor (beta chain) is a study of shared clonotypes between healthy human individuals. The study, taken as a whole, reports: Apart from blood, nothing was sampled; tissue repertoires likely differ. The donor pool, a small one, limited the genetic and exposure-history diversity represented. Memory subsets had estimated richness that was generally smaller than that of naive subsets.

Only CD45RO-negative cells positively selected for CCR7 counted as naive CD8 cells, so terminally differentiated effector memory CD45RA+ cells were excluded. From germline, CDR1 is MNHEY and CDR2 SVGAGI. The CDR3 spans 14 residues. Regarding this clone: Its specificity is not known. A read error may produce the germline difference seen at one junction end. The sample has other DNA sequences that encode this CDR3 too.

Original methodology: Without quality scores, immunoSEQ junctional reads could not be filtered like full-length reads. Libraries were prepared by immunoSEQ multiplex PCR; TCRdb keeps only in-frame clonotypes and omits some of them. That table furnishes V, J and clone size, whereas the DNA furnished D and trimming. In the table there are millions of clones, less than 95% of which are singletons. The source is a man aged 18 to 35 in good health. This rearrangement joins TRBV6-5 to TRBJ1-1; 8 positions agree with TRBD1. Specimen: naive CD8+ T cells sorted from blood. The CDR3 spells CATNRGARDTEAFF. The CDR3 DNA reads as TGTGCCACCAACAGGGGGGCTAGGGACACCGAAGCTTTCTTT.